The clone carrying this T cell receptor beta chain was seen repeatedly, ten times or more. Its matching antigen is unknown. TCRdb redid the calling of the reads with MiXCR, one entry per CDR3 protein. The table lists around 210,000 distinct CDR3 sequences, approximately 6.7% of them singletons. The record originates from a study of T cell repertoires in cytomegalovirus infection. Whole-study context: Evidence of both CMV infection and a matching HLA type came from public TCR beta signatures. General study findings and limits: HLA-C-restricted TCR beta clonotypes specific for CMV led the ex vivo response.

Germline CDR1 MNHEY, CDR2 SVGEGT. The CDR3 totals 16 residues. V was pared by 6 bases and J by 9 bases, with 11 bases of the junction left unmatched. This sequence was found in a human donor in good health (CMV status not recorded). Some clones in this sample may be carry-over from other donors' samples. Sample: PBMCs. The chain combines TRBV6-2 or TRBV6-3 with TRBJ1-6; TRBD1 matches at 10 bases. Here the CDR3 reads CASRFRPTGGLSPLHF. DNA for the CDR3: TGTGCCAGCAGATTCCGCCCGACAGGGGGCCTTTCACCCCTCCACTTT.